This is a list of T cell receptor beta chains from one sample in a study of T cell repertoires in cytomegalovirus infection. Each CDR3 protein is one row after TCRdb ran MiXCR on the reads. The data hold 630,000 or so distinct CDR3 sequences, with around 24% observed a single time. Input material: CD8+ T cells from PBMCs. The receptors were sampled from a human donor in good health (CMV status not recorded). Some clones in this sample may be carry-over from other donors' samples. Each CDR3 is given with its conserved first and last residue. The D gene is left open where the match is weak. Clone size is not always given. Where it is, it says once, few, many or a class for expanded clones.

v_gene: TRBV28; abundance: -; j_gene: TRBJ1-4; d_gene: TRBD1; CDR3aa: CASSRYPGTGSEKLFF; CDR3nt: TGTGCCAGCAGTCGCTATCCCGGGACAGGGTCCGAAAAACTGTTTTTT
v_gene: TRBV6-6; abundance: -; j_gene: TRBJ1-2; d_gene: TRBD1; CDR3aa: CASSQTGQGYGWGYTF; CDR3nt: TGTGCCAGCAGCCAAACCGGACAGGGTTACGGTTGGGGCTACACCTTC
v_gene: TRBV7-9; abundance: many; j_gene: TRBJ2-5; d_gene: -; CDR3aa: CASSTGAETQYF; CDR3nt: TGTGCCAGCAGCACGGGAGCTGAGACCCAGTACTTC
v_gene: TRBV7-6; abundance: many; j_gene: TRBJ2-1; d_gene: TRBD1; CDR3aa: CASSPRQGAYTPGSYNEQFF; CDR3nt: TGTGCCAGCAGCCCCCGACAGGGGGCGTATACCCCCGGCTCCTACAATGAGCAGTTCTTC
v_gene: TRBV7-6; abundance: many; j_gene: TRBJ2-2; d_gene: -; CDR3aa: CASSLGLQDGELFF; CDR3nt: TGTGCCAGCAGCTTAGGGCTCCAGGACGGGGAGCTGTTTTTT
v_gene: TRBV19; abundance: few; j_gene: TRBJ2-1; d_gene: TRBD1; CDR3aa: CASSMLQGPYNEQFF; CDR3nt: TGTGCCAGTAGTATGTTACAGGGGCCGTACAATGAGCAGTTCTTC
v_gene: TRBV10-1; abundance: many; j_gene: TRBJ1-5; d_gene: TRBD1; CDR3aa: CASSEPSQDRGNCDQPQHF; CDR3nt: TGCGCCAGCAGTGAGCCGAGTCAAGACAGGGGGAATTGCGATCAGCCCCAGCATTTT
v_gene: TRBV29-1; abundance: few; j_gene: TRBJ1-3; d_gene: -; CDR3aa: CSVEDWRNTIYF; CDR3nt: TGCAGCGTTGAGGATTGGAGAAACACCATATATTTT
v_gene: TRBV20-1; abundance: few; j_gene: TRBJ2-3; d_gene: -; CDR3aa: CSARDRRQSTDTQYF; CDR3nt: TGCAGTGCTAGAGATCGGAGACAGTCCACAGATACGCAGTATTTT
v_gene: TRBV6-8; abundance: -; j_gene: TRBJ1-2; d_gene: -; CDR3aa: CASSYGGTWDYGYTF; CDR3nt: TGTGCCAGCAGTTACGGAGGGACGTGGGACTATGGCTACACCTTC
v_gene: TRBV4-1; abundance: few; j_gene: TRBJ1-1; d_gene: -; CDR3aa: CASSQKGAMNTEAFF; CDR3nt: TGCGCCAGCAGCCAAAAAGGAGCGATGAACACTGAAGCTTTCTTT
v_gene: TRBV27; abundance: -; j_gene: TRBJ1-2; d_gene: -; CDR3aa: CASSSSMGGNGYTF; CDR3nt: TGTGCCAGCAGTTCGTCTATGGGCGGAAATGGCTACACCTTC
v_gene: TRBV5-4; abundance: few; j_gene: TRBJ1-1; d_gene: -; CDR3aa: CASSSDSPLPMNTEAFF; CDR3nt: TGTGCCAGCAGCTCGGACAGTCCCCTCCCCATGAACACTGAAGCTTTCTTT
v_gene: TRBV24-1; abundance: -; j_gene: TRBJ1-2; d_gene: -; CDR3aa: CATSDSRDVPIGYTF; CDR3nt: TGTGCCACCAGTGACTCGAGGGACGTGCCAATTGGCTACACCTTC
v_gene: TRBV20-1; abundance: many; j_gene: TRBJ1-1; d_gene: TRBD1; CDR3aa: CSARTGGLTEAFF; CDR3nt: TGCAGTGCTAGGACAGGGGGACTCACTGAAGCTTTCTTT
v_gene: TRBV4-1; abundance: few; j_gene: TRBJ1-1; d_gene: TRBD1; CDR3aa: CASSLSYSTGLGSTEAFF; CDR3nt: TGCGCCAGCAGCCTCAGCTATTCGACAGGGTTGGGGAGCACTGAAGCTTTCTTT
v_gene: TRBV15; abundance: -; j_gene: TRBJ2-2; d_gene: -; CDR3aa: CATSLTANTGELFF; CDR3nt: TGTGCCACCAGCCTGACAGCGAACACCGGGGAGCTGTTTTTT
v_gene: TRBV14; abundance: few; j_gene: TRBJ2-7; d_gene: TRBD2; CDR3aa: CASSHLAGESYEQYF; CDR3nt: TGTGCCAGCAGCCATCTAGCGGGGGAGTCCTACGAGCAGTACTTC